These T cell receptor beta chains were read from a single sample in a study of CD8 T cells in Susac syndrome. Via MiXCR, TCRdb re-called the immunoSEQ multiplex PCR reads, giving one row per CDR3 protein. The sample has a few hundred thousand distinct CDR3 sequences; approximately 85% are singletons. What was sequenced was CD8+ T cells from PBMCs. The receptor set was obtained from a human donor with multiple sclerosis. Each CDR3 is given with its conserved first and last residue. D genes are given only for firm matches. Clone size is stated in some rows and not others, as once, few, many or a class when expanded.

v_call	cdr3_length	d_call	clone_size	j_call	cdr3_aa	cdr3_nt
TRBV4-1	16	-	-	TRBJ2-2	CASSQAAAGSTGELFF	TGCGCCAGCAGCCAAGCAGCGGCGGGTAGCACCGGGGAGCTGTTTTTT
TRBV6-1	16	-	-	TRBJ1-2	CASSFFSGTSADGYTF	TGTGCCAGCAGCTTTTTCTCCGGGACTTCGGCGGATGGCTACACCTTC
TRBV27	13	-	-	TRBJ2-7	CASSAGSVHEQYF	TGTGCCAGCTCAGCAGGGTCGGTCCACGAGCAGTACTTC
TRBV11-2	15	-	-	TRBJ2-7	CASSLDGQRSDEQYF	TGTGCCAGCAGCTTAGACGGACAGAGGTCGGACGAGCAGTACTTC
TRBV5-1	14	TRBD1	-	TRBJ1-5	CASSPGQENQPQHF	TGCGCCAGCAGCCCCGGACAGGAGAATCAGCCCCAGCATTTT
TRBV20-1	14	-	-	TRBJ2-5	CSASHLGHQETQYF	TGCAGTGCTTCTCACCTGGGGCACCAAGAGACCCAGTACTTC
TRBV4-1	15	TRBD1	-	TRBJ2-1	CASSLAGTGYNEQFF	TGCGCCAGCAGTCTCGCCGGGACAGGGTACAATGAGCAGTTCTTC
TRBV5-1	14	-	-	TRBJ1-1	CASSLMSVNTEAFF	TGCGCCAGCAGCTTGATGTCAGTGAACACTGAAGCTTTCTTT
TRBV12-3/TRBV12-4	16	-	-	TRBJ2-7	CASSFGRLRGSYEQYF	TGTGCCAGCAGTTTCGGTCGACTACGAGGATCCTACGAGCAGTACTTC
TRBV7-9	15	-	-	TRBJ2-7	CASSLASSPSYEQYF	TGTGCCAGCAGCTTAGCCAGCAGTCCCTCCTACGAGCAGTACTTC
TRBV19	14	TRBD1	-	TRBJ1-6	CASRDSSYNSPLHF	TGTGCCAGCCGGGACAGCTCCTATAATTCACCCCTCCACTTT
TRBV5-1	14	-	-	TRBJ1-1	CASSLDIGGTEAFF	TGCGCCAGCAGCTTGGATATCGGGGGTACTGAAGCTTTCTTT
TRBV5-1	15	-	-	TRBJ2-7	CASSPAQGLAYEQYF	TGCGCCAGCAGCCCGGCGCAGGGGCTGGCCTACGAGCAGTACTTC
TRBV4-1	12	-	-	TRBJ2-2	CASARDGGELFF	TGCGCCAGCGCCAGGGACGGCGGGGAGCTGTTTTTT
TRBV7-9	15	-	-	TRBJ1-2	CASRFSDRASHGYTF	TGTGCCAGCAGGTTCTCGGATCGGGCCTCCCATGGCTACACCTTC
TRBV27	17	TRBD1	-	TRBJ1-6	CASSLDLRQGYRSPLHF	TGTGCCAGCAGTTTAGACCTCCGACAGGGTTATCGTTCACCCCTCCACTTT
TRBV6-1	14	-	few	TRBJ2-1	CASSRGGGANEQFF	TGTGCCAGCAGTAGGGGTGGTGGAGCCAATGAGCAGTTCTTC
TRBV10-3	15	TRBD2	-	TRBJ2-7	CAISDTPSGNYEQYF	TGTGCCATCAGTGATACGCCTAGCGGGAACTACGAGCAGTACTTC
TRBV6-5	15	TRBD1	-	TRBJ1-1	CASSLIQGMNTEAFF	TGTGCCAGCAGTTTGATACAGGGGATGAACACTGAAGCTTTCTTT
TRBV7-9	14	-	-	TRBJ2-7	CASEDGGSWYEQYF	TGTGCCAGCGAGGATGGAGGGTCTTGGTACGAGCAGTACTTC
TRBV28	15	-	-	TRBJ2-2	CASSLYPWGPGELFF	TGTGCCAGCAGTCTATACCCCTGGGGGCCCGGGGAGCTGTTTTTT
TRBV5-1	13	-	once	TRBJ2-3	CASSPWSVDTQYF	TGCGCCAGCAGCCCCTGGTCAGTAGATACGCAGTATTTT
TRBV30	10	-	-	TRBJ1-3	CAWEGDTIYF	TGTGCCTGGGAGGGGGACACCATATATTTT
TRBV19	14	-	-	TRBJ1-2	CASSIPPGNGGYTF	TGTGCCAGTAGTATACCCCCAGGGAACGGCGGCTACACCTTC
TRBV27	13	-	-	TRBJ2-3	CASSLFWGDTQYF	TGTGCCAGCAGTTTATTTTGGGGGGATACGCAGTATTTT
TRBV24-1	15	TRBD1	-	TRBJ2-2	CATSGRTGNTGELFF	TGTGCCACCAGTGGGCGGACAGGTAACACCGGGGAGCTGTTTTTT
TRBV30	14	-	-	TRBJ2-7	CAWSSLPYMSEQYF	TGTGCCTGGAGTTCTCTTCCCTACATGAGCGAGCAGTACTTC
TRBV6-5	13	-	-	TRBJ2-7	CASSYRVNMEQYF	TGTGCCAGCAGTTACCGGGTTAATATGGAGCAGTACTTC
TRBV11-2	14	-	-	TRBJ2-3	CASSLFGNTDTQYF	TGTGCCAGCAGCTTATTTGGCAACACAGATACGCAGTATTTT
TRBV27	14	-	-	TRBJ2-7	CASSFLYSGAEQYF	TGTGCCAGCAGTTTTTTATATAGCGGCGCGGAGCAGTACTTC
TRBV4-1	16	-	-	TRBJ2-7	CASSQQTGTEAYEQYF	TGCGCCAGCAGCCAGCAAACCGGGACGGAGGCCTACGAGCAGTACTTC
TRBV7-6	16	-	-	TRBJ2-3	CASSLVVGGSGDTQYF	TGTGCCAGCAGCTTAGTTGTAGGCGGGTCGGGAGATACGCAGTATTTT
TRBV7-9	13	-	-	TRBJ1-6	CASTSSALAPLHF	TGTGCCAGCACCTCTTCAGCCCTTGCACCCCTCCACTTT
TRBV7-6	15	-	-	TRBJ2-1	CASSPSTLKYNEQFF	TGTGCCAGCAGCCCCTCGACACTAAAATACAATGAGCAGTTCTTC
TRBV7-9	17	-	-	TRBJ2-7	CASSFGSGLAGDYEQYF	-
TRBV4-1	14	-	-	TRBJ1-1	CASSQGERSTEAFF	TGCGCCAGCAGCCAAGGGGAAAGGAGCACTGAAGCTTTCTTT
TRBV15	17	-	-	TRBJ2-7	CATSSADIAGGTYEQYF	TGTGCCACCAGCAGTGCTGACATTGCCGGGGGTACCTACGAGCAGTACTTC
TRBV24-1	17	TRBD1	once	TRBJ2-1	CATSEKMLTGTGNEQFF	TGTGCCACCAGTGAGAAAATGCTGACAGGGACCGGGAATGAGCAGTTCTTC
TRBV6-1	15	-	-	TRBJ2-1	CASRTRTGGYNEQFF	TGTGCCAGCAGGACTAGGACAGGAGGCTACAATGAGCAGTTCTTC
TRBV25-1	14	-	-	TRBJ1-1	CASSAPTGNTEAFF	TGTGCCAGCAGTGCACCAACAGGTAACACTGAAGCTTTCTTT
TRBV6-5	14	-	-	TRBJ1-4	CASSYGQLNEKLFF	TGTGCCAGCAGTTACGGCCAGCTTAATGAAAAACTGTTTTTT
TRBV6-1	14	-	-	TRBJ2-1	CASSEYRIGNEQFF	TGTGCCAGCAGTGAATACAGAATTGGGAATGAGCAGTTCTTC
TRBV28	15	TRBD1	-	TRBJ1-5	CASQILQGANQPQHF	TGTGCCAGCCAGATCTTACAGGGGGCCAATCAGCCCCAGCATTTT
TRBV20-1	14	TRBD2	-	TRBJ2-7	CSARYAGVGYEQYF	TGCAGTGCTAGATACGCGGGGGTTGGCTACGAGCAGTACTTC
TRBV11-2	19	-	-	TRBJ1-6	CASSLVVGVFDSYNSPLHF	TGTGCCAGCAGCTTAGTAGTAGGGGTTTTTGATTCCTATAATTCACCCCTCCACTTT
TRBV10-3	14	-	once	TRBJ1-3	CAISEIVSGNTIYF	TGTGCCATCAGTGAGATCGTCTCTGGAAACACCATATATTTT
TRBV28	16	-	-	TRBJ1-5	CASSYISAGSNQPQHF	TGTGCCAGCAGTTATATCTCGGCAGGAAGCAATCAGCCCCAGCATTTT
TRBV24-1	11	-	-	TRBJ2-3	CATSDSDTQYF	TGTGCCACCAGTGATTCAGATACGCAGTATTTT
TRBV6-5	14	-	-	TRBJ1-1	CASSYFGEDTEAFF	TGTGCCAGCAGTTACTTCGGGGAGGACACTGAAGCTTTCTTT
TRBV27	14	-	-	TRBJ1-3	CASSLLPPGNTIYF	TGTGCCAGCAGTTTACTCCCCCCCGGAAACACCATATATTTT
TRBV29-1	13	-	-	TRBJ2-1	CSIGQTGYNEQFF	TGCAGCATTGGGCAAACAGGGTACAATGAGCAGTTCTTC
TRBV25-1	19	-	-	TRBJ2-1	CASSDRFAETPTSYNEQFF	TGTGCCAGCAGTGACAGGTTCGCCGAGACCCCTACTTCCTACAATGAGCAGTTCTTC